This T cell receptor beta chain was retrieved from a study of PD-L1 blockade in urothelial cancer. About the research overall: Investigators checked blood 3 weeks (second dose) and 6 weeks after treatment start. The study recovered a median of approximately 150,000 T cells per blood sample.

The CDR3 length is 13 residues. V gave up 3 bases and J gave up 4 bases, with 10 bases separating them. Germline V lookup: CDR1 LGHNA, CDR2 YNFKEQ. The protocol was immunoSEQ multiplex PCR, while the TCRdb copy is restricted to in-frame clones and leaves out a portion. The sample contains some 71,000 clones, about 86% of which appear only once. Time point meaning: pretreatment peripheral blood. Patients suffered from locally advanced or metastatic urothelial carcinoma. The number of samples from each patient was between 1 and 8, taken pretreatment and on-treatment. This chain uses TRBV4-2 with TRBJ2-7; no definite D call. This clonotype was sampled from a man aged 55 to 69 with urothelial cancer. The material was PBMCs, obtained around atezolizumab (anti-PD-L1) treatment. The CDR3 loop reads CASSQSPGYEQYF. Written as DNA, the CDR3 is TGTGCCAGCAGCCAGAGCCCCGGGTACGAGCAGTACTTC.